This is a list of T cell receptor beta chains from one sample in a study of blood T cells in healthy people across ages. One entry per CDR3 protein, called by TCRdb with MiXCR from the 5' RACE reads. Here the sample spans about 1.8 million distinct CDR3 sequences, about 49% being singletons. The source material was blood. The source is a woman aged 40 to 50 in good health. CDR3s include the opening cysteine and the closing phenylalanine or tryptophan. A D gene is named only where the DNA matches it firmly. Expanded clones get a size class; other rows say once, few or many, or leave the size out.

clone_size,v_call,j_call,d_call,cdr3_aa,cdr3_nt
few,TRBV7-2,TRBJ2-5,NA,CASLRKHQETQYF,TGTGCCAGCCTTAGGAAACACCAAGAGACCCAGTACTTC
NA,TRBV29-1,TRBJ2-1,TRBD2,CSVMTSHAETQFF,TGCAGCGTTATGACTAGCCATGCGGAGACCCAGTTCTTC
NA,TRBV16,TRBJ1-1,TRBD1,CASSQLLGQGVGNTEAFF,TGTGCCAGCAGCCAACTCCTGGGACAGGGGGTCGGGAACACTGAAGCTTTCTTT
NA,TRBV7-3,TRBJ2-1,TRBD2,CASSPAAGGLGNEQFF,TGTGCCAGCAGCCCGGCAGCGGGGGGATTGGGCAATGAGCAGTTCTTC
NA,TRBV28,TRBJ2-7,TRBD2,CASSFKVGGGYEQYF,TGTGCCAGCAGTTTCAAAGTGGGCGGGGGATACGAGCAGTACTTC
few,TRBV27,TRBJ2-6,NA,CAAGSSGANVLTF,TGTGCCGCGGGGAGCTCTGGGGCCAACGTCCTGACTTTC
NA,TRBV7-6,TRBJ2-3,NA,CASSHTNPLETDTQYF,TGTGCCAGCAGCCACACCAACCCACTAGAGACAGATACGCAGTATTTT
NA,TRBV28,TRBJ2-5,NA,CATEEGETQYF,TGTGCCACCGAGGAGGGAGAGACCCAGTACTTC
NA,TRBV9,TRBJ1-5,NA,CASSVGRDGQPQHF,TGTGCCAGCAGCGTAGGTAGGGATGGCCAGCCCCAGCATTTT
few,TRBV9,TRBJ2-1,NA,CASSVGSDYNEQFF,TGTGCCAGCAGCGTAGGGTCAGATTACAATGAGCAGTTCTTC
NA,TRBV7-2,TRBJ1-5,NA,CASSSQFLGNQPQHF,TGTGCCAGCAGCTCCCAGTTTTTGGGCAATCAGCCCCAGCATTTT
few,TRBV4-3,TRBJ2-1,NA,CASSQDLGVPHEQFF,TGCGCCAGCAGCCAAGATCTTGGAGTACCCCATGAGCAGTTCTTC
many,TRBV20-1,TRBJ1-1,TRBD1,CSAHRDRGQGLDTEAFF,TGCAGTGCCCACCGGGACAGGGGGCAAGGCTTGGACACTGAAGCTTTCTTT
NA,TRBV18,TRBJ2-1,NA,CASSPGSTGIYNEQFF,TGTGCCAGCTCACCCGGGAGTACAGGGATCTACAATGAGCAGTTCTTC
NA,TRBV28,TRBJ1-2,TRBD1,CASRPGQGARGYTF,TGTGCCAGCAGGCCTGGACAGGGGGCGCGAGGCTACACCTTC
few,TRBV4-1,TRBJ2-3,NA,CASSQEWGTSSTDTQYF,TGCGCCAGCAGCCAAGAATGGGGCACCTCTAGCACAGATACGCAGTATTTT
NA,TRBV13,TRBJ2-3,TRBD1,CASSPTGTEGTDTQYF,TGTGCCAGCAGCCCCACCGGGACAGAGGGGACAGATACGCAGTATTTT
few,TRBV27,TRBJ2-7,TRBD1,CASSLGAGGRTYEQYF,TGTGCCAGCAGTTTAGGGGCAGGGGGCCGAACCTACGAGCAGTACTTC
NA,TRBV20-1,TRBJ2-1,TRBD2,CSARGLAGGGNEQFF,TGCAGTGCTAGAGGTCTAGCGGGAGGCGGGAATGAGCAGTTCTTC
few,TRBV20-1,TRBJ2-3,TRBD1,CSAKNRGSTDTQYF,TGCAGTGCTAAGAACAGGGGATCCACAGATACGCAGTATTTT
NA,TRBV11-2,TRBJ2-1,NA,CASSTHQSLAGFYNEQFF,TGTGCCAGCAGCACCCACCAGAGTCTGGCGGGGTTCTACAATGAGCAGTTCTTC
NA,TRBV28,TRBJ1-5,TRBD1,CASSSPGQGALNQPQHF,TGTGCCAGCAGTTCGCCGGGACAGGGGGCCCTCAATCAGCCCCAGCATTTT
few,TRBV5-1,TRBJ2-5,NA,CASSLSGRGTGEQYF,TGCGCCAGCAGCTTGAGCGGCAGGGGGACGGGGGAGCAGTACTTC
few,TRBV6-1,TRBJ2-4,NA,CASNDRDTLAKNIQYF,TGTGCCAGCAACGACCGGGACACACTAGCCAAAAACATTCAGTACTTC
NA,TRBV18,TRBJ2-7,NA,CASSPRSEAYEQYF,TGTGCCAGCTCACCACGGTCGGAAGCCTACGAGCAGTACTTC
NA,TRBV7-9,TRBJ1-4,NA,CASGEEHEGEKLFF,TGTGCCAGCGGAGAGGAACATGAAGGGGAAAAACTGTTTTTT
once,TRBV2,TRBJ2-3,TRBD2,CASSETGGPADTQYF,TGTGCCAGCAGTGAAACGGGGGGGCCAGCAGATACGCAGTATTTT
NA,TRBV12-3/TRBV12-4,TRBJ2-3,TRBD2,CASGHGTIGFTDTQYF,TGTGCCAGCGGTCATGGGACTATCGGGTTCACAGATACGCAGTATTTT
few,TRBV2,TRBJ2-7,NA,CASSEGGQRSYEQYF,TGTGCCAGCAGTGAAGGAGGCCAGCGATCGTACGAGCAGTACTTC
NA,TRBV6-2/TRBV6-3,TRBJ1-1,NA,CASHSGTSPAFF,TGTGCCAGCCATAGCGGAACCTCCCCGGCTTTCTTT
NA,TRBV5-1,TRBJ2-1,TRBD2,CASSPGTSAHNEQFF,TGCGCCAGCAGCCCTGGGACTAGCGCCCACAATGAGCAGTTCTTC
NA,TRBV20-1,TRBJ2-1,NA,CSAKWLADEQFF,TGCAGCGCGAAGTGGCTAGCCGATGAGCAGTTCTTC
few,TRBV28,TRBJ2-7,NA,CASGRATIEQYF,TGTGCCAGTGGTAGGGCTACTATCGAGCAGTACTTC
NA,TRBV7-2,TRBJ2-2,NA,CASSYSGTGSVTGELFF,TGTGCCAGCAGCTATAGCGGGACAGGGTCCGTCACCGGGGAGCTGTTTTTT
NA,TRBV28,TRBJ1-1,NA,CASSLRASLNTEAFF,TGTGCCAGCAGTTTACGTGCCAGCCTGAACACTGAAGCTTTCTTT
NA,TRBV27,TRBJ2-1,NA,CASSLAQGIYNEQFF,TGTGCCAGCAGTTTAGCGCAGGGTATCTACAATGAGCAGTTCTTC
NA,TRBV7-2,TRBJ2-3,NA,CASSLPPQDTQYF,TGTGCCAGCAGCTTACCACCGCAAGATACGCAGTATTTT
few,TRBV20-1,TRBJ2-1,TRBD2,CSTLAGLNEQFF,TGCAGTACCCTAGCGGGTCTTAATGAGCAGTTCTTC
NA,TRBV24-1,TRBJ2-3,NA,CATSLSDTQYF,TGTGCCACCAGCCTCTCAGATACGCAGTATTTT
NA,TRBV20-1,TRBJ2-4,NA,CSASPGAGGKNIQYF,TGCAGTGCTAGTCCCGGGGCGGGCGGCAAAAACATTCAGTACTTC
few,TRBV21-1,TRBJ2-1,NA,CASSKEIGLAGGPSSYNEQFF,TGTGCCAGCAGCAAAGAAATTGGTCTAGCGGGGGGGCCTAGCTCCTACAATGAGCAGTTCTTC
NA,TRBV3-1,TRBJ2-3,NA,CASSQGEQTAQYF,TGTGCCAGCAGCCAAGGGGAACAGACAGCGCAGTATTTT
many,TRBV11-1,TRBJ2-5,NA,CASSFRLQETQYF,TGTGCCAGCAGCTTTAGGCTCCAAGAGACCCAGTACTTC
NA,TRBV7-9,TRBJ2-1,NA,CASSYDRQINNEQFF,TGTGCCAGCAGCTACGATCGACAGATTAACAATGAGCAGTTCTTC
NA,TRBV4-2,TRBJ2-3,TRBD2,CASSQGKLAGTDSGTDTQYF,TGTGCCAGCAGCCAAGGAAAACTAGCGGGCACCGACAGCGGCACAGATACGCAGTATTTT